This passage covers 16 T cell receptor beta chains from one sample sequenced in a study of OX40 agonist ivuxolimab in advanced cancers. Generated by immunoSEQ multiplex PCR, the TCRdb table keeps only in-frame clones and is missing some. Of some 66,000 clones in the sample, around 83% were seen once. The specimen was CD4+ or CD8+ T cells sorted from blood, collected in a trial of the OX40 agonist ivuxolimab. Receptor source: an adult with an advanced solid tumor such as melanoma, head and neck, liver or kidney cancer.

The V gene is TRBV6-1, the J gene TRBJ1-2, with a tentative D call TRBD1 (5 bases). The CDR3 has 15 residues. The V gene's germline CDR1 is MNHNS and CDR2 SASEGT. Trimming shortened V by 0 bases and J by 2 bases, and 10 bases separated the two germline ends. This chain's CDR3 is CASSEAQGSNYGYTF. The CDR3 bases are TGTGCCAGCAGTGAAGCGCAGGGTTCCAACTATGGCTACACCTTC.

The rearrangement uses TRBV10-3 and TRBJ2-3; 10 positions match TRBD2. In germline, CDR1 is ENHRY, CDR2 SYGVKD. With 3 bases clipped from V and 3 bases from J, the junction kept 6 bases outside the gene matches. This CDR3 has 16 amino acids. DNA for the CDR3: TGTGCCATCAGTGACCTAGCGGGAGCGGCTACAGATACGCAGTATTTT. This translates into CAISDLAGAATDTQYF.

The chain is built from TRBV30 and TRBJ1-1; D remains ambiguous. The CDR3 runs to 13 residues. The germline gives CDR1 GTSNPN, CDR2 SVGIG (reference sequence). Trimming took 0 bases from V and 3 from J, leaving 8 bases between them. The CDR3 coding sequence is TGTGCCTGGAGTGTCAGAGGTGACACTGAAGCTTTCTTT. Translating gives CAWSVRGDTEAFF.

This chain uses TRBV5-1 with TRBJ2-5; TRBD2 might be the D (6 bases). The V gene lost 4 bases and the J gene lost 5 bases, with 12 bases spanning the gap. The CDR3 is 13 residues long. Germline V lookup: CDR1 SGHRS, CDR2 YFSETQ. This chain's CDR3 is CASSQTSLETQYF. In DNA form, the CDR3 reads TGCGCCAGCAGCCAGACTAGTTTGGAGACCCAGTACTTC.

The chain employs TRBV5-8 and TRBJ1-3; TRBD1 matches 10 bases. CDR1 and CDR2 from the germline V gene are SGHTS and YDEGEE. Trimming took 4 bases from V and 2 from J; bases not matched to a gene: 6. CDR3 length: 16 residues. CDR3 in DNA: TGTGCCAGCAGCCTGTTGGGACAGGGGCCTGGAAACACCATATATTTT. Protein product: CASSLLGQGPGNTIYF.

This rearrangement joins TRBV28 to TRBJ2-7; 8 bases agree with TRBD2. The CDR3 has 18 amino acids. With 5 bases clipped from V and 4 bases from J, the junction kept 19 bases outside the gene matches. Germline values: CDR1 MDHEN, CDR2 SYDVKM. The CDR3 DNA reads as TGTGCCAGCAGTCCACGGGTACCGGGACTAGGACCTCAATACGAGCAGTACTTC. It encodes CASSPRVPGLGPQYEQYF.

This chain links TRBV7-2 with TRBJ2-1, with 13 positions matching TRBD2. The V gene end was trimmed by 5 bases and the J gene end by 8 bases; junction bases not matched to a gene: 6. The CDR3 sequence is 15 residues long. From germline, CDR1 is SGHTA and CDR2 FQGNSA. Here the CDR3 DNA reads TGTGCCAGCAGCAAACTAGCGGGAGGGCCGGATGAGCAGTTCTTC. Amino acid sequence: CASSKLAGGPDEQFF.

The chain has TRBV2 and TRBJ2-7; 9 bases fit TRBD2. The CDR3 length is 14 residues. Germline assignment: CDR1 SNHLY and CDR2 FYNNEI. V lost 7 bases and J lost 4; bases outside the gene matches: 8. In DNA, the CDR3 is TGTGCCAGCAATCGTGATGCGGGAGGGTACGAGCAGTACTTC. Translating it yields CASNRDAGGYEQYF.

The rearrangement links TRBV7-9 to TRBJ2-3, with D hard to call. Germline lookup yields CDR1 SEHNR and CDR2 FQNEAQ (reference sequence). Trimming pared 3 bases from V and 4 bases from J, leaving 11 bases between. The CDR3 spans 14 residues. CDR3 sequence: CASSFGDLADTQYF. As DNA, the CDR3 is TGTGCCAGCAGCTTCGGAGATCTGGCAGATACGCAGTATTTT.

CDR3 in DNA: TGCGCCAGCAGGGGGACTAGCGGGAGAGGTGGAGATACGCAGTATTTT. This encodes CASRGTSGRGGDTQYF. J is TRBJ2-3 and V is TRBV10-2, with TRBD2 matching 14 bases. The CDR3 runs to 16 residues. V trimming: 6 bases; J trimming: 5 bases; junction bases outside the gene matches: 7. Germline V gene lookup returns CDR1 WSHSY and CDR2 SAAADI.

This chain connects TRBV11-3 to TRBJ1-4; tentative D call: TRBD1 (6 bases). The V gene's germline CDR1 is SGHNT and CDR2 YENEEA. V lost 5 bases, J lost 6 bases, and 10 bases lay in between. The CDR3 loop spans 13 amino acids. Here the CDR3 reads CASSLGQYEKLFF. The CDR3 DNA reads TGTGCCAGCAGCCTCGGACAGTATGAAAAACTGTTTTTT.

The V and J genes are TRBV7-6 and TRBJ2-1; TRBD2 agrees at 7 bases. The CDR3 spans 17 residues. Losses at the gene ends were 1 base for V and 0 bases for J; bases not matched to a gene: 6. Germline values: CDR1 SGHVS, CDR2 FNYEAQ. The CDR3 spells CASSLVSGGRSYNEQFF. CDR3 bases: TGTGCCAGCAGCTTAGTGTCGGGAGGTCGCTCCTACAATGAGCAGTTCTTC.

The V and J genes are TRBV7-9 and TRBJ1-2; D might be TRBD1 (5 bases). This CDR3 comprises 11 residues. V was clipped by 3 bases and J by 8 bases, with 7 bases between them. Germline lookup yields CDR1 SEHNR and CDR2 FQNEAQ (reference sequence). The CDR3 DNA sequence: TGTGCCAGCAGCTTTAACAGGGGCTACACCTTC. Amino acid sequence: CASSFNRGYTF.

This clone was detected only a few times. The rearrangement uses TRBV10-3 and TRBJ2-5; maybe TRBD1 (6 bases). The CDR3 is 13 amino acids. Germline V gives CDR1 ENHRY, CDR2 SYGVKD. The germline V and J ends were trimmed by 6 bases and 5 bases, with 13 bases remaining between them. CDR3 protein: CAIRAQGRETQYF. In DNA form, the CDR3 reads TGTGCCATCAGGGCACAGGGTAGGGAGACCCAGTACTTC.

The CDR3 is CASSSGQGVHEFYGYTF. The CDR3 DNA sequence: TGTGCCAGCAGCAGCGGACAGGGCGTTCATGAATTCTATGGCTACACCTTC. V is TRBV5-8 and J is TRBJ1-2, with 8 nucleotides matching TRBD1. CDR1 and CDR2 (germline): SGHTS, YDEGEE. V was pared by 4 bases and J by 4 bases, with 15 bases of the junction left unmatched. The CDR3 has 17 amino acids.

This clone was detected only a few times. V and J are TRBV6-5 and TRBJ1-5; 8 bases fit TRBD1. Germline CDR1 MNHEY, CDR2 SVGAGI. With V trimmed by 6 bases and J by 2 bases, 3 bases remained unmatched. The CDR3 has 14 amino acids. The CDR3 DNA sequence: TGTGCCAGCAGGCCGACAGGGGGCAATCAGCCCCAGCATTTT. This codes for CASRPTGGNQPQHF.